The entry below gives a single TCR beta chain sequence along with its context. This CDR3 region has 14 residues. Between the trimmed V and J ends, which lost 2 bases and 4 bases, there was a span of 11 bases. The germline CDR1 and CDR2 sequences are LGHDT and YNNKEL (reference sequence). The sample is drawn from a study of blood T cell repertoires in COVID-19. Study as a whole: Collection of acute and convalescent COVID-19 samples took place in the United States, Italy and Spain.

Methods used by the authors: Using reference gene primer amplification, nucleated cell counts were estimated. Only in-frame clones appear in the TCRdb table, and some are missing; sequencing was by immunoSEQ multiplex PCR. V and J calls and clone size are copied from that table; D and trimming were computed from the DNA. This table holds approximately 210,000 clones, roughly 94% found once. Material: peripheral blood. This clonotype originated in a man aged 30 to 45 with acute or convalescent COVID-19. This rearrangement joins TRBV3-1 (or the pseudogene TRBV3-2) to TRBJ1-2; possible D gene TRBD1, 5 bases. CDR3 sequence: CASSQRGVFYGYTF. The CDR3 DNA follows: TGTGCCAGCAGCCAACGGGGGGTCTTCTATGGCTACACCTTC.